Detailed here is one T cell receptor (beta chain). Its specificity is not known. Thawed PBMCs were FACS-sorted into unstimulated CD4+CD25+CD127- regulatory T cells, CD4+CD25- non-regulatory cells, CD4 and CD8 cells. The CDR3 loop spans 14 amino acids. The germline gives CDR1 LGHNT, CDR2 FRNRAP. V was trimmed by 2 bases and J by 5 bases, leaving 10 bases between them. Sequencing was performed with immunoSEQ multiplex PCR; in TCRdb, only in-frame clones are kept and a portion is missing. The sample carries 240,000 or so clones, 65% to 85% recorded once. The data were taken from a study of Tregs in tolerant kidney transplant recipients. Study-wide results and limits: This study did not directly address biological reproducibility. Few patients were studied, so findings need validation in larger groups.

Sequencing was performed on CD4+ T cells from blood. This chain connects TRBV12-5 to TRBJ1-5; D possibly corresponds to TRBD1 (5 bases). The origin of this receptor is a human donor in good health. CDR3 loop: CASGLRGTHQPQHF. For the CDR3, the DNA is TGTGCTAGTGGTTTGCGGGGGACGCATCAGCCCCAGCATTTT.